Below, 27 T cell receptor beta chains from the same sample are listed, as sequenced in a study of T cell responses to AZD1222 COVID-19 vaccine. Generated by immunoSEQ multiplex PCR, the TCRdb table keeps only in-frame clones and is missing some. Seen here are around 92,000 clones, around 84% observed once, and the top ten hold about 10%. The sequencing used peripheral blood, collected on day 0 of AZD1222 vaccination. The receptors shown here come from an adult in good health.

The J gene is TRBJ2-7, the V gene TRBV28; a weak D match, TRBD2 (6 bases). This CDR3 is 13 amino acids long. Germline lookup yields CDR1 MDHEN and CDR2 SYDVKM. Deletions cut 5 bases from V and 5 bases from J, with 13 bases between. CDR3 residues: CASSQPGLHEQYF. CDR3 nucleotides: TGTGCCAGCAGTCAACCGGGACTCCACGAGCAGTACTTC.

The rearrangement joins TRBV27 to TRBJ2-5; the match to TRBD1 covers 7 bases. This CDR3 has 13 amino acids. V trimming: 4 bases; J trimming: 7 bases; junction bases outside the gene matches: 6. CDR1 is MNHEY, CDR2 SMNVEV, per germline (reference sequence). The CDR3 sequence: CASSSDRAGTQYF. Written as DNA, the CDR3 is TGTGCCAGCAGTTCAGACAGGGCTGGGACCCAGTACTTC.

A single count supports this clone. The V and J genes are TRBV20-1 and TRBJ2-7; D gene unclear. The CDR3 covers 10 residues. CDR1 is DFQATT, CDR2 SNEGSKA, per germline (reference sequence). The V and J ends lost 5 bases and 3 bases respectively, with 5 bases between them. CDR3 bases: TGCAGTGCTCGCGACTACGAGCAGTACTTC. It encodes CSARDYEQYF.

This clone has only a few counts. This chain links TRBV28 with TRBJ2-2; maybe TRBD1 (6 bases). The CDR3 loop spans 15 amino acids. V gave up 6 bases and J gave up 0 bases, with 11 bases separating them. Looked up from germline, CDR1 is MDHEN and CDR2 is SYDVKM. The CDR3 region is CASSIRGTNTGELFF. The DNA of the CDR3 is TGTGCCAGCAGCATTAGGGGGACGAACACCGGGGAGCTGTTTTTT.

The chain has TRBV19 and TRBJ2-5; D call uncertain. The germline V gene has CDR1 LNHDA and CDR2 SQIVND (reference sequence). V was cut by 5 bases and J by 3 bases, with 16 bases left in between. CDR3 length: 15 amino acids. In DNA form, the CDR3 reads TGTGCCAGTAGTCTCACCAATATCGTGGAAGAGACCCAGTACTTC. Protein product: CASSLTNIVEETQYF.

This clone was detected only once. V usage is TRBV29-1 and J usage is TRBJ1-6; 10 bases are a match to TRBD1. This CDR3 is built from 14 residues. V dropped 7 bases and J dropped 6; count of bases not matched to a gene: 6. The V gene's germline CDR1 is SQVTM and CDR2 ANQGSEA. CDR3 in DNA: TGCAGCGCGCGACAGGGGGCAGTTAATTCACCCCTCCACTTT. Its protein product is CSARQGAVNSPLHF.

The genes are TRBV2 and TRBJ1-2, with D unresolved. CDR3 size: 15 residues. Germline values: CDR1 SNHLY, CDR2 FYNNEI. Trimming pared 6 bases from V and 4 bases from J, leaving 18 bases between. The CDR3 loop is CASRELGRSSYGYTF. CDR3 bases: TGTGCCAGCAGAGAGTTAGGACGGTCAAGCTATGGCTACACCTTC.

The J gene is TRBJ1-6, the V gene TRBV19; 8 bases are a match to TRBD1. Germline V gene lookup returns CDR1 LNHDA and CDR2 SQIVND (reference sequence). This CDR3 has 14 residues. V lost 5 bases, J lost 10 bases, and 7 bases stayed unmatched. CDR3 bases: TGTGCCAGTAGTGCTCAGACAGGGGAGTCACCCCTCCACTTT. Its translation: CASSAQTGESPLHF.

This clone was counted a single time. The chain uses TRBV7-2 and TRBJ1-6; 7 bases map to TRBD1. Germline CDR1 is SGHTA and CDR2 is FQGNSA. V was clipped by 3 bases and J by 9 bases; unmatched bases: 8. This CDR3 has 15 amino acids. The CDR3 here is CASSFKTGEISPLHF. The CDR3 coding sequence is TGTGCCAGCAGCTTTAAAACAGGGGAAATTTCACCCCTCCACTTT.

Here the CDR3 DNA reads TGTGCCAGTAGTGGGCGGACTAGCGGAGCCTACGAGCAGTACTTC. Translated: CASSGRTSGAYEQYF. V is TRBV19 and J is TRBJ2-7, with 10 bases lining up with TRBD2. The ends lost 5 bases at V and 2 bases at J; junction bases unmatched: 6. Germline V CDR1 and CDR2: LNHDA, SQIVND (reference sequence). The CDR3 runs to 15 residues.

The chain recombines TRBV6-5 with TRBJ1-6, with D unclear. The V end was cut by 6 bases, the J end by 9 bases, with 12 bases between. Germline-derived CDR1 and CDR2 are MNHEY and SVGAGI. The CDR3 has 13 residues. CDR3 in amino acids: CASRQDGGSPLHF. Written as DNA, the CDR3 is TGTGCCAGCAGGCAGGACGGTGGTTCACCCCTCCACTTT.

This chain uses TRBV12-3 or TRBV12-4 with TRBJ1-2; D uncertain. The CDR3 spans 13 residues. Trimming pared 5 bases from V and 5 bases from J, leaving 12 bases between. CDR3 DNA: TGTGCCAGCAGTCCAATAGATTCTTATGGCTACACCTTC. It translates to CASSPIDSYGYTF.

The V call is TRBV5-1, the J call TRBJ1-1; no clear D. V shed 0 bases and J shed 0 bases, with 6 bases lying between them. The germline V gene has CDR1 SGHRS and CDR2 YFSETQ. This CDR3 has 14 amino acids. DNA for the CDR3: TGCGCCAGCAGCTTGGGCTCATTGAACACTGAAGCTTTCTTT. It yields the protein CASSLGSLNTEAFF.

CDR3 DNA: TGTGCCACCAAGGACGGGAGGGCCCAGACCCAGTACTTC. Encoded protein: CATKDGRAQTQYF. The chain uses TRBV6-5 and TRBJ2-5, with 8 bases aligning to TRBD2. The CDR3 totals 13 residues. J was trimmed by 6 bases and V by 10 bases; bases with no gene match: 10. Germline lookup yields CDR1 MNHEY and CDR2 SVGAGI.

The rearrangement links TRBV6-5 to TRBJ2-5; 12 nucleotides align to TRBD2. Germline V gene lookup returns CDR1 MNHEY and CDR2 SVGAGI. The CDR3 has 15 amino acids. V lost 7 bases, J lost 5 bases, and 8 bases stayed unmatched. The CDR3 region has the DNA TGTGCCAGCAATCTAGCGGGGGGGTTCTGGGAGACCCAGTACTTC. Translation gives CASNLAGGFWETQYF.

This clone was seen a handful of times. V usage is TRBV2 and J usage is TRBJ2-7, with D possibly TRBD2 on 5 matching bases. The CDR3 is 14 residues long. Germline loops: CDR1 SNHLY, CDR2 FYNNEI. Trimming cost V 5 bases and J 4 bases, with 15 bases left between them. DNA of the CDR3: TGTGCCAGCAGTATTAGTGGAAGAGGGTACGAGCAGTACTTC. Protein sequence: CASSISGRGYEQYF.

This rearrangement joins TRBV12-3 or TRBV12-4 to TRBJ2-5; D is undetermined. Trimming shortened V by 6 bases and J by 5 bases, and 10 bases separated the two germline ends. The CDR3 is 12 amino acids. Here the CDR3 reads CASSREPETQYF. Written as DNA, the CDR3 is TGTGCCAGCAGCCGCGAACCGGAGACCCAGTACTTC.

The chain links TRBV3-1 (or the pseudogene TRBV3-2) to TRBJ2-1; either TRBD1 or TRBD2 may fit D (5 bases each). CDR1 and CDR2 from the germline V gene are LGHDT and YNNKEL (reference sequence). This CDR3 has 13 amino acids. Trimming removed 6 bases from V and 3 bases from J, with 9 bases in between. CDR3 DNA: TGTGCCAGCAGTTGGGACCTCTACAATGAGCAGTTCTTC. It translates to CASSWDLYNEQFF.

On this clone itself: Other nucleotide sequences in the sample specify the same CDR3. This chain uses TRBV30 with TRBJ2-7; tentative D call: TRBD1 (7 bases). The V gene's germline CDR1 is GTSNPN and CDR2 SVGIG (reference sequence). Between the trimmed V and J ends, which lost 3 bases and 3 bases, there was a span of 9 bases. This CDR3 is 12 amino acids long. The DNA of the CDR3 is TGTGCCTGGAGCAGGGGGGTCTACGAGCAGTACTTC. Translated, it gives CAWSRGVYEQYF.

The chain couples TRBV7-7 to TRBJ2-1; 10 bases line up with TRBD2. CDR3 length: 16 amino acids. V lost 5 bases to trimming and J lost 7 bases; unmatched junction nucleotides: 11. Germline V gene sequence: CDR1 SSHAT, CDR2 FNYEAQ (reference sequence). In DNA, the CDR3 is TGTGCCAGCAGCCCCCCGGGCCTAGCGGGAGTGAATGAGCAGTTCTTC. Translating gives CASSPPGLAGVNEQFF.

This chain uses TRBV30 with TRBJ1-1; no clear D gene. From germline, CDR1 is GTSNPN and CDR2 SVGIG (reference sequence). This CDR3 contains 11 residues. Trimming took off 0 bases at V and 8 bases at J, with 7 bases between the two ends. CDR3 nucleotides: TGTGCCTGGAGTGTACGCAGGGAAGCTTTCTTT. Translation: CAWSVRREAFF.

This clone was seen once. The chain uses TRBV11-1 and TRBJ1-6; TRBD1 matches 7 bases. The V gene end was trimmed by 5 bases and the J gene end by 8 bases; junction bases not matched to a gene: 6. The CDR3 covers 14 residues. CDR1 and CDR2 from the germline V gene are SGHAT and FQDESV (reference sequence). The DNA for the CDR3 is TGTGCCAGCAGCACACCAGGGGGATATTCACCCCTCCACTTT. Translation gives CASSTPGGYSPLHF.

This sequence joins TRBV7-2 and TRBJ1-1; 8 bases match TRBD1. With V trimmed by 1 base and J by 4 bases, 5 bases remained unmatched. CDR3 length: 15 residues. CDR1 is SGHTA, CDR2 FQGNSA, per germline. CDR3 residues: CASSLEGQGATEAFF. Written as DNA, the CDR3 is TGTGCCAGCAGCTTAGAGGGCCAGGGGGCCACTGAAGCTTTCTTT.

The V gene is TRBV5-1, the J gene TRBJ2-1; D tentatively reads TRBD1 or TRBD2 (5 bases each). Trimming removed 1 base from V and 8 bases from J, with 22 bases in between. The CDR3 has 17 residues. Germline-derived CDR1 and CDR2 are SGHRS and YFSETQ. The CDR3: CASSLPEGRRGNDEQFF. For the CDR3, the DNA is TGCGCCAGCAGCTTGCCCGAGGGACGTAGGGGCAACGATGAGCAGTTCTTC.

The chain couples TRBV9 to TRBJ2-7; 8 positions agree with TRBD2. This CDR3 region has 17 residues. Germline V gene sequence: CDR1 SGDLS, CDR2 YYNGEE. V lost 0 bases, J lost 2 bases, and 10 bases stayed unmatched. The CDR3 DNA is TGTGCCAGCAGCGTAGTGATGGGCGGGAGGAGGACCTACGAGCAGTACTTC. It codes for CASSVVMGGRRTYEQYF.

This chain joins TRBV19 and TRBJ1-1; 7 nucleotides align to TRBD1. There are 13 residues in the CDR3. CDR1 is LNHDA, CDR2 SQIVND, per germline (reference sequence). The V gene end was trimmed by 7 bases and the J gene end by 10 bases; junction bases not matched to a gene: 12. CDR3 bases: TGTGCCAGTAACCAATACGAGGGGGCGCCAGCTTTCTTT. Translation: CASNQYEGAPAFF.

J is TRBJ1-2 and V is TRBV6-1, with 8 bases lining up with TRBD1. Germline V gives CDR1 MNHNS, CDR2 SASEGT. There are 13 residues in the CDR3. V shed 1 base and J 8 bases; nucleotides not matched to a gene: 3. The CDR3 DNA follows: TGTGCCAGCAGTGAAGGTCAGGGGGCGGGCTACACCTTC. This encodes CASSEGQGAGYTF.